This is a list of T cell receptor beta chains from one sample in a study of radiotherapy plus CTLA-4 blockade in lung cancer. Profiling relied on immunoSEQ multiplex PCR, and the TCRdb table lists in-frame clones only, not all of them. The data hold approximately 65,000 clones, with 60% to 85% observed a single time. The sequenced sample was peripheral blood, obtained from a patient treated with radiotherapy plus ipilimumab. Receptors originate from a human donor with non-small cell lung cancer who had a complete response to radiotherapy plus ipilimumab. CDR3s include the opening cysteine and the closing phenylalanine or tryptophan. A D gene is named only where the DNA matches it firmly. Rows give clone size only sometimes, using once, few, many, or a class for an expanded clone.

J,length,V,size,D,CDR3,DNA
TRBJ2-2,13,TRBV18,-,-,CASSLAGTGELFF,TGTGCCAGCTCCCTGGCGGGGACCGGGGAGCTGTTTTTT
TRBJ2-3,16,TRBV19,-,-,CASSPVRGKGTDTQYF,TGTGCCAGTAGTCCAGTCAGGGGAAAGGGCACAGATACGCAGTATTTT
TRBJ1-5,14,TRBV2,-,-,CASSGRTDNQPQHF,TGTGCCAGCAGTGGTCGGACAGACAATCAGCCCCAGCATTTT
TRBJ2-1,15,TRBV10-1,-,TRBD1,CASSTGQGGRGEQFF,TGCGCCAGCAGCACGGGACAGGGTGGAAGAGGTGAGCAGTTCTTC
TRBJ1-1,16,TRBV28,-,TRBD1,CASSLWQGAGDTEAFF,TGTGCCAGCAGTTTATGGCAGGGGGCGGGGGACACTGAAGCTTTCTTT
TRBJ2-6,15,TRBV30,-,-,CAWSARPSGANVLTF,TGTGCCTGGAGTGCCCGACCCTCTGGGGCCAACGTCCTGACTTTC
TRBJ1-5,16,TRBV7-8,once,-,CASSLSTQGQPQPQHF,TGTGCCAGCAGCTTAAGTACGCAGGGTCAGCCTCAGCCCCAGCATTTT
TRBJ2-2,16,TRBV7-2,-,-,CASSPQGAGGTGELFF,TGTGCCAGCAGCCCCCAGGGGGCGGGGGGCACCGGGGAGCTGTTTTTT
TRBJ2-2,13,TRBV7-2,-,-,CASSPGLGGELFF,TGTGCCAGCAGCCCTGGTTTGGGCGGGGAGCTGTTTTTT
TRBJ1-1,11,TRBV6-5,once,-,CASSYGNEAFF,TGTGCCAGCAGTTACGGAAATGAAGCTTTCTTT
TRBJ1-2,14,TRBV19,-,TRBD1,CASSIDGTAYGYTF,TGTGCCAGTAGTATAGATGGGACAGCCTATGGCTACACCTTC
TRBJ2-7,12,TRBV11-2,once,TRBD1,CASRGTGYEQYF,TGTGCCAGCAGGGGGACAGGCTACGAGCAGTACTTC
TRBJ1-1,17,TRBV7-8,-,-,CASSPEPGPAWSTEAFF,TGTGCCAGCAGCCCAGAGCCGGGGCCAGCGTGGAGCACTGAAGCTTTCTTT
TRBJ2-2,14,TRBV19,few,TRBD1,CASIETGGPGELFF,TGTGCCAGTATTGAGACAGGGGGCCCCGGGGAGCTGTTTTTT
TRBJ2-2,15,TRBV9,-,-,CASSSGGRGTGELFF,TGTGCCAGCAGCTCAGGGGGGCGGGGCACCGGGGAGCTGTTTTTT
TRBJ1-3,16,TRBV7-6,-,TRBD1,CASSLGQPSSGNTIYF,TGTGCCAGCAGCTTGGGACAGCCTAGCTCTGGAAACACCATATATTTT
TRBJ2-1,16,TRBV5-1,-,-,CASSLAGVDPYNEQFF,TGCGCCAGCAGCTTGGCAGGAGTTGACCCCTACAATGAGCAGTTCTTC
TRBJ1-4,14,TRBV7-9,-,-,CASSKTPGREKLFF,TGTGCCAGCAGCAAAACTCCGGGTCGGGAAAAACTGTTTTTT
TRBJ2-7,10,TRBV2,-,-,CASSAYEQYF,TGTGCCAGCAGTGCGTACGAGCAGTACTTC
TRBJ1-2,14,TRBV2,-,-,CASSEGAIDYGYTF,TGTGCCAGCAGTGAAGGGGCAATCGACTATGGCTACACCTTC
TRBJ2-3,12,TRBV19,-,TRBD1,CASSTRQGAVYF,TGTGCCAGTAGTACCAGACAGGGGGCCGTGTATTTT
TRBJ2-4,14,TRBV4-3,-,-,CASSPQQGKNIQYF,TGCGCCAGCAGCCCTCAACAGGGTAAGAACATTCAGTACTTC
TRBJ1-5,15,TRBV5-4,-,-,CASSLGGAGNQPQHF,TGTGCCAGCAGCTTGGGGGGCGCGGGCAATCAGCCCCAGCATTTT
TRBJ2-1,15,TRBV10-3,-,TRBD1,CAISVGQGGRNEQFF,TGTGCCATCAGTGTAGGACAGGGTGGTAGGAATGAGCAGTTCTTC
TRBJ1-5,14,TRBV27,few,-,CASSLRSENQPQHF,TGTGCCAGCAGTTTAAGATCAGAAAATCAGCCCCAGCATTTT
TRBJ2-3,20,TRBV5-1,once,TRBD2,CASSLAIAGLAGGSTDTQYF,TGCGCCAGCAGCTTGGCCATTGCGGGACTAGCGGGAGGCAGCACAGATACGCAGTATTTT
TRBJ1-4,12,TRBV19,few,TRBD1,CASSRDSPKLFF,TGTGCCAGTAGTAGGGACAGCCCAAAACTGTTTTTT
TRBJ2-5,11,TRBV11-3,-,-,CASNSGETQYF,TGTGCCAGCAACAGCGGGGAGACCCAGTACTTC
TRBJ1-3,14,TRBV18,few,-,CASSPDSSGNTIYF,TGTGCCAGCTCACCAGACAGCTCTGGAAACACCATATATTTT
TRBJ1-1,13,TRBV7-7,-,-,CASSPVRNTEAFF,TGTGCTAGCAGCCCGGTCCGGAACACTGAAGCTTTCTTT
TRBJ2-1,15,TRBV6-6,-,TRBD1,CASRMGGQAYNEQFF,TGTGCCAGCAGAATGGGGGGACAGGCGTACAATGAGCAGTTCTTC
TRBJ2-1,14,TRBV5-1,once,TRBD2,CASSREASYNEQFF,TGCGCCAGCAGTCGGGAGGCCTCCTACAATGAGCAGTTCTTC
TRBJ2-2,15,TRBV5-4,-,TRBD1,CASSLRQGNTGELFF,TGTGCCAGCAGCCTACGACAGGGGAACACCGGGGAGCTGTTTTTT
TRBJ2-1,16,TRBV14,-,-,CASSQGLSVVNNEQFF,TGTGCCAGCAGCCAAGGGTTAAGCGTGGTCAACAATGAGCAGTTCTTC
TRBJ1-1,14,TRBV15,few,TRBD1,CATSMGTGVTEAFF,TGTGCCACCAGCATGGGGACAGGGGTCACTGAAGCTTTCTTT
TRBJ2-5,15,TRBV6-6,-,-,CASSYSKGGTETQYF,TGTGCCAGCAGTTACTCGAAGGGGGGGACAGAGACCCAGTACTTC
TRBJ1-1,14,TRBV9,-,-,CASSVGAGNTEAFF,TGTGCCAGCAGCGTAGGGGCGGGGAACACTGAAGCTTTCTTT
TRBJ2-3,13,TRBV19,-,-,CASSPAWRDTQYF,TGTGCCAGTAGTCCAGCATGGCGGGATACGCAGTATTTT
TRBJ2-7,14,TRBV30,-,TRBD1,CAWSKTGQGREQYF,TGTGCCTGGAGTAAAACCGGACAGGGTCGCGAGCAGTACTTC
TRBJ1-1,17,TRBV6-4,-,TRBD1,CASSDPTGQGRNTEAFF,TGTGCCAGCAGTGACCCCACGGGACAGGGGCGGAACACTGAAGCTTTCTTT
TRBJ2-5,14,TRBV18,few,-,CASSRPQRPETQYF,TGTGCCAGCTCACGACCTCAGAGGCCAGAGACCCAGTACTTC
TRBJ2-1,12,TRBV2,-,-,CASSEGARVQFF,TGTGCCAGCAGTGAAGGGGCCCGAGTCCAGTTCTTC
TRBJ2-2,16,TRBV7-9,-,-,CASSTSYRGGTGELFF,TGTGCCAGCAGCACCTCCTACAGGGGAGGGACCGGGGAGCTGTTTTTT
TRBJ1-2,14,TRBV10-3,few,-,CAISESRVNYGYTF,TGTGCCATCAGTGAGTCCAGGGTGAACTATGGCTACACCTTC
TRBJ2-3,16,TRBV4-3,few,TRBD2,CASSRITSGSADTQYF,TGCGCCAGCAGCCGAATAACTAGCGGGAGTGCAGATACGCAGTATTTT
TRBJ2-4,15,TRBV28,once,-,CASSPGSVGRNIQYF,TGTGCCAGCAGCCCCGGCTCCGTTGGTAGAAACATTCAGTACTTC
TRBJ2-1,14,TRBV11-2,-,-,CASSFQGGSNEQFF,TGTGCCAGCAGCTTCCAAGGGGGTAGCAATGAGCAGTTCTTC
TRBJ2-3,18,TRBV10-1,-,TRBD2,CASSHTRLAGVSVDTQYF,TGCGCCAGCAGTCACACAAGACTAGCGGGAGTATCGGTAGATACGCAGTATTTT
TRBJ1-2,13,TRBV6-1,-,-,CASSTQGNYGYTF,TGTGCCAGCAGTACCCAGGGGAACTATGGCTACACCTTC
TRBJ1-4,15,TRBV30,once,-,CAWSVRTGRMIKMFF,TGTGCCTGGAGTGTACGAACAGGCAGAATGATTAAAATGTTTTTT
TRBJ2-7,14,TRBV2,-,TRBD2,CASKAGGSSYEQYF,TGTGCCAGCAAAGCGGGGGGGAGCTCCTACGAGCAGTACTTC
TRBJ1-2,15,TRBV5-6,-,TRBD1,CASSLVTGGDYGYTF,TGTGCCAGCAGCTTGGTAACAGGGGGGGACTATGGCTACACCTTC
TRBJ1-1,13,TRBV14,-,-,CASSLQANTEAFF,TGTGCCAGCAGCCTACAGGCGAACACTGAAGCTTTCTTT
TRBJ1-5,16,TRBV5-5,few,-,CASSLEGGWSNQPQHF,TGTGCCAGCAGCTTGGAAGGGGGATGGAGCAATCAGCCCCAGCATTTT